The TCR beta chain under discussion was sequenced for a study of cytomegalovirus exposure and HLA in healthy donors. General study points: Per published reports, the classifier diagnosed cytomegalovirus status with high specificity and sensitivity.

Per germline, CDR1 MNHNS and CDR2 SASEGT. Trimming took off 4 bases at V and 4 bases at J, with 14 bases between the two ends. The CDR3 is 15 amino acids. The PCR had 60 Vbeta and 13 Jbeta primers. As handled by the study authors: Later, an analysis found around 77 million unique TCR beta chains, and about 10 million of these were shared. Here immunoSEQ multiplex PCR was the method, and the copy in TCRdb shows in-frame clones only, minus some. That table supplies the V and J calls and clone size; D and trimming were determined from the DNA. The sample includes about 190,000 clones, about 84% seen only once; the top ten take roughly 15%. With regard to this clone: Its antigen is currently unknown.

The TCR comes from a woman in her twenties or thirties in good health and CMV-seropositive. What was sequenced was PBMCs. V and J are TRBV6-1 and TRBJ1-5, with D perhaps matching TRBD1 (5 bases). The CDR3: CASSGGDPLNQPQHF. CDR3 DNA sequence: TGTGCCAGCAGTGGGGGGGACCCCCTGAATCAGCCCCAGCATTTT.